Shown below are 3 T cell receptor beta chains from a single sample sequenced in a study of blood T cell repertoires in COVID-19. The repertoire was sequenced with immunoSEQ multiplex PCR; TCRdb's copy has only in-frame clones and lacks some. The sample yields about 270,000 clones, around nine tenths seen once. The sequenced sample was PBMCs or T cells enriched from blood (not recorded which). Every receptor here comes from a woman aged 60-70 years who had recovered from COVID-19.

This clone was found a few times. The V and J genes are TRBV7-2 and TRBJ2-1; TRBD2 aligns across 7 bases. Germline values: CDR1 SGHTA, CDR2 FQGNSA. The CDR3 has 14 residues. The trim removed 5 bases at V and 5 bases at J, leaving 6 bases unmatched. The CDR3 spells CASSPGTTNNEQFF. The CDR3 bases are TGTGCCAGCAGCCCTGGGACTACCAACAATGAGCAGTTCTTC.

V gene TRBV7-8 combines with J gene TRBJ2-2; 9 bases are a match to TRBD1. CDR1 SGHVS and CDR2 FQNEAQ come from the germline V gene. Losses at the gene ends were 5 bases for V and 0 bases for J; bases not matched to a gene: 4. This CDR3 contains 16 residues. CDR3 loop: CASSLRTGANTGELFF. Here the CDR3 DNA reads TGTGCCAGCAGCCTCCGGACAGGGGCGAACACCGGGGAGCTGTTTTTT.

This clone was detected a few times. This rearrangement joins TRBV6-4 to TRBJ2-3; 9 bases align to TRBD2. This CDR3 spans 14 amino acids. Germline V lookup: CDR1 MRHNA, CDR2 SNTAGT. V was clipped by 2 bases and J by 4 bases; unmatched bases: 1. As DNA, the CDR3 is TGTGCCAGCAGTGACACTAGCGGGCCAGATACGCAGTATTTT. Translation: CASSDTSGPDTQYF.